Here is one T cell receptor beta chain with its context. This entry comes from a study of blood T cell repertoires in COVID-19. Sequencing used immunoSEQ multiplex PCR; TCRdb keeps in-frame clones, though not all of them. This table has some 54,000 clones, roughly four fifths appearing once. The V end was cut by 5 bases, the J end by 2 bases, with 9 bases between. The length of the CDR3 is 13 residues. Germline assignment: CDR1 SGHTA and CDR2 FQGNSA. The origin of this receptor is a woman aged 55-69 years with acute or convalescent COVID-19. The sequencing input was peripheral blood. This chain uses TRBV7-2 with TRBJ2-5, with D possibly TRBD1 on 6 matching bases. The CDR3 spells CASSKGGQETQYF. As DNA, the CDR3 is TGTGCCAGCAGCAAAGGGGGTCAAGAGACCCAGTACTTC.